This T cell receptor beta chain was identified during a study of blood T cell repertoires in COVID-19. Across the whole study: PBMCs, B-cell-depleted T cells, or T cells provided the cDNA or gDNA that made up the material.

Some clones are missing from TCRdb's copy, which holds only in-frame ones; the method was immunoSEQ multiplex PCR. This sample has 100,000 or so clones, with 86% found just once. V was clipped by 4 bases and J by 6 bases; unmatched bases: 8. Germline V gives CDR1 MNHEY, CDR2 SVGAGI. The CDR3 length is 16 residues. The rearrangement joins TRBV6-5 to TRBJ2-1, with TRBD2 matching over 11 bases. The source material was peripheral blood. The clonotype comes from a woman aged 55-70 years in a cohort sampled during active or convalescent COVID-19. In DNA, the CDR3 is TGTGCCAGCAGTTTCCTGACTAGCGGGACTCCCAATGAGCAGTTCTTC. It specifies CASSFLTSGTPNEQFF.